These T cell receptor beta chains were read from a single sample in a study of T cell changes during pregnancy in multiple sclerosis. TCRdb's copy holds only in-frame clones and misses some; the assay was immunoSEQ multiplex PCR. The sample comprises around 57,000 clones, approximately 90% of which are singletons, and roughly 0.89% rests with the top ten. Specimen: peripheral blood, collected in the first trimester of pregnancy. These receptors were taken from a female donor in good health, enrolled as a control in a pregnancy study. The CDR3 runs from the conserved cysteine through the conserved F or W. The D gene is left open where the match is weak.

TRBV13,TRBJ2-7,NA,CASSIQGFLAEQYF
TRBV21-1,TRBJ2-7,NA,CASSKGGREHHKAHEQYF
TRBV12-5,TRBJ2-1,NA,CASGSGREQFF
TRBV7-6,TRBJ2-5,NA,CASSSRSQETQYF
TRBV6-1,TRBJ2-3,TRBD2,CASSEKRGGRTDTQYF
TRBV5-1,TRBJ2-4,NA,CASSFGDTAKNIQYF
TRBV7-3,TRBJ2-3,NA,CASRKEKPGSPRDTQYF
TRBV28,TRBJ2-7,TRBD1,CASRQGGSYEQYF
TRBV21-1,TRBJ1-1,NA,CASSKVGGMNTEAFF
TRBV7-9,TRBJ2-2,NA,CASSPYTNANTGELFF
TRBV19,TRBJ2-2,NA,CASSAWVTQVNTGELFF
TRBV6-1,TRBJ2-7,NA,CASSEAQGTPSYEQYF
TRBV30,TRBJ2-5,TRBD1,CAWSVGDSRTQYF
TRBV6-5,TRBJ2-1,TRBD2,CASSYLRGGYNEQFF
TRBV11-2,TRBJ2-3,NA,CASGASPGGTDTQYF
TRBV7-2,TRBJ1-2,NA,CASSLVTGGLANYGYTF
TRBV19,TRBJ1-2,NA,CASSIKGSYGYTF
TRBV19,TRBJ2-1,TRBD2,CASSNFGTSGDNEQFF
TRBV9,TRBJ1-5,TRBD1,CASSPKDRGSQPQHF
TRBV5-6,TRBJ1-1,NA,CASGLTRYLPMNTEAFF
TRBV5-1,TRBJ2-5,TRBD2,CASSLVGLAGETQYF
TRBV6-6,TRBJ2-7,NA,CASSYRGLGEQYF
TRBV6-5,TRBJ1-1,TRBD1,CASSQNRGTTEAFF
TRBV4-3,TRBJ2-3,TRBD2,CASSQEAGGPTDTQYF
TRBV9,TRBJ1-1,NA,CASSVGAGAIRNTEAFF
TRBV7-9,TRBJ1-5,NA,CASSLGQGYRGNQPQHF
TRBV2,TRBJ2-5,NA,CASKRTSNQETQYF
TRBV15,TRBJ2-1,TRBD2,CATSRVAGGNNEQFF
TRBV11-2,TRBJ2-7,NA,CASSLEGWETSEQYF
TRBV5-4,TRBJ2-1,TRBD2,CASSLALAGGVYNEQFF
TRBV6-5,TRBJ2-2,NA,CAGGPVDPRAGELFF
TRBV30,TRBJ1-1,TRBD1,CAWSPHRGLATEAFF
TRBV5-1,TRBJ1-1,NA,CASSLDARANTEAFF
TRBV9,TRBJ1-1,TRBD1,CASSVQGADTEAFF
TRBV9,TRBJ1-1,TRBD1,CASSGPNRGSDEAFF
TRBV5-1,TRBJ2-2,NA,CASSSDIAGELFF
TRBV5-6,TRBJ1-4,NA,CASSLGQIEKLFF
TRBV11-3,TRBJ1-4,NA,CASSFRGNEKLFF
TRBV10-3,TRBJ2-7,NA,CAISDRDEQYF
TRBV7-9,TRBJ1-1,NA,CASSSSQENTEAFF
TRBV5-1,TRBJ1-6,NA,CASSLVSANSPLHF
TRBV19,TRBJ2-2,TRBD2,CASNGGGGTGELFF
TRBV19,TRBJ1-1,NA,CASSISVATEAFF
TRBV18,TRBJ1-4,NA,CASSWTDNEKLFF
TRBV19,TRBJ2-1,NA,CASNQQGAYNEQFF
TRBV30,TRBJ1-5,NA,CAWSPTGQLNQPQHF
TRBV6-4,TRBJ2-2,TRBD2,CASSDSSGAGELFF
TRBV5-4,TRBJ1-1,TRBD1,CASSLGSRAGGFTEAFF
TRBV30,TRBJ1-2,NA,CAWSAEPNYGYTF
TRBV30,TRBJ2-5,NA,CAWSLGGFETQYF
TRBV7-9,TRBJ1-3,NA,CASSPDRLIDPSSGNTIYF
TRBV27,TRBJ1-2,TRBD1,CASSLETGGYYGYTF